This T cell receptor (beta chain) was sequenced in a study of T cells in narcolepsy. The overall study: Donors had narcolepsy type 1 or type 2, or were healthy controls. Study-level results: Autoreactive HCRT-specific and TRIB2-specific clonotypes were marked in same-patient CSF-versus-blood CD4+ comparisons. Autoreactive clonotypes reportedly recurred in blood of same and different patients, not controls. Some memory CD4+ repertoires had no autoreactive clone sequences.

Per the germline V gene, CDR1 is MNHNS and CDR2 is SASEGT. This CDR3 is 12 amino acids long. V shed 6 bases and J shed 7 bases, with 9 bases lying between them. Some clones are missing from TCRdb's copy, which holds only in-frame ones; the method was immunoSEQ multiplex PCR. The sample lists roughly 25,000 clones; 85% to 90% were seen once. In the case of this clone: Antigen specificity is unknown.

This receptor was taken from a human donor with narcolepsy. The rearrangement links TRBV6-1 to TRBJ2-2, with D tentatively TRBD2 (6 bases). The source material was CD45RA- memory CD4+ T cells from PBMCs. The CDR3 sequence: CASRAGLGELFF. CDR3 sequence (DNA): TGTGCCAGCAGGGCGGGACTCGGGGAGCTGTTTTTT.